This TCR beta chain came from a study of shared clonotypes between healthy human individuals. Study information: A donor's plate count was three for CD4 naive and three for CD4 memory; CD8 naive had two and CD8 memory one. Study-level points and caveats: Though the depth was large, rarefaction showed that sorted-subset sequencing was incomplete.

Produced via immunoSEQ multiplex PCR; TCRdb's table is partial and in-frame only. The table includes 1.5 million to 2.5 million clones, around 96% detected once. CD8 cells regarded as naive lacked CD45RO, were positively chosen for CCR7, and omitted terminally differentiated effector memory CD45RA+ cells. Notes on this clone: What it recognizes is unknown.

V was pared by 0 bases and J by 4 bases, with 10 bases between. Germline-derived CDR1 and CDR2 are SGHDT and YYEEEE. The CDR3 consists of 15 residues. Material for sequencing was naive CD8+ T cells sorted from blood. The receptor was derived from a man between 18 and 35 years old in good health. The chain carries TRBV5-6 and TRBJ1-4; D not certain. The CDR3 DNA follows: TGTGCCAGCAGCTTGGATAGCCCCATTAATGAAAAACTGTTTTTT. It is translated as CASSLDSPINEKLFF.